The 30 T cell receptor beta chains listed next were all sequenced from one sample in a study of blood T cell repertoires in COVID-19 (dated by TCRdb to the early 2020s). Library method: the immunoSEQ multiplex PCR assay. TCRdb holds this immuneACCESS table with in-frame rearrangements only. Some clones are missing; in checked studies, unresolved V genes explain under half, and the rest has no known cause. The sample contains approximately 200,000 clones, roughly four fifths of them found a single time. The ten largest clones represent over 9.5% of the sample. Sequencing input: PBMCs or T cells enriched from blood (not recorded which). The receptor set was obtained from a man in his forties who had recovered from COVID-19.

This chain uses TRBV10-3 with TRBJ2-5; D is possibly TRBD2 (5 bases). V lost 10 bases and J 1 base, leaving 19 bases between the germline ends. CDR3 length equals 15 residues. The V gene's germline CDR1 is ENHRY and CDR2 SYGVKD. The CDR3 sequence: CATGVGGGLQETQYF. The CDR3 coding sequence is TGTGCCACCGGTGTTGGTGGCGGGCTCCAAGAGACCCAGTACTTC.

The CDR3 protein is CSVEGQVQDTQYF. The CDR3 DNA reads TGCAGCGTTGAAGGACAGGTCCAGGATACGCAGTATTTT. The chain joins TRBV29-1 to TRBJ2-3; D possibly corresponds to TRBD1 (6 bases). The ends were cut back, 1 base at V and 6 bases at J, with 11 bases in the middle. The V gene's germline CDR1 is SQVTM and CDR2 ANQGSEA. The CDR3 totals 13 residues.

This sequence joins TRBV3-1 (or the pseudogene TRBV3-2) and TRBJ1-5; 9 bases fit TRBD1. V was clipped by 4 bases and J by 1 base; unmatched bases: 8. The CDR3 loop spans 17 amino acids. The germline V gene encodes CDR1 LGHDT and CDR2 YNNKEL (reference sequence). The CDR3 DNA sequence: TGTGCCAGCAGCCGGAGCCGGACAGGGGAAAGCAATCAGCCCCAGCATTTT. Its protein is CASSRSRTGESNQPQHF.

This clone was seen a handful of times. The chain links TRBV7-9 to TRBJ1-5; 8 positions agree with TRBD1. Germline assignment: CDR1 SEHNR and CDR2 FQNEAQ (reference sequence). Trimming removed 6 bases from V and 5 bases from J; junction bases left unmatched: 3. CDR3 length: 13 residues. The CDR3 reads CASSSQGDQPQHF. The CDR3 DNA is TGTGCCAGCAGTTCACAGGGGGATCAGCCCCAGCATTTT.

The chain uses TRBV29-1 and TRBJ2-5; possible D gene TRBD1, 6 bases. The CDR3 consists of 10 residues. Germline values: CDR1 SQVTM, CDR2 ANQGSEA. V was trimmed by 5 bases and J by 5 bases, leaving 6 bases between them. The CDR3 protein is CSVRGETQYF. The CDR3 DNA reads TGCAGCGTTAGGGGGGAGACCCAGTACTTC.

V and J are TRBV11-2 and TRBJ2-7; the match to TRBD2 covers 7 bases. This CDR3 has 14 amino acids. Germline CDR1 reads SGHAT; CDR2 reads FQNNGV. The trim removed 2 bases at V and 6 bases at J, leaving 7 bases unmatched. CDR3 coding DNA: TGTGCCAGCAGCTTATCACGGGGAGGGATCGAGCAGTACTTC. Its protein is CASSLSRGGIEQYF.

The chain recombines TRBV6-2 or TRBV6-3 with TRBJ2-1; 7 positions agree with TRBD2. The V gene's germline CDR1 is MNHEY and CDR2 SVGEGT. The length of the CDR3 is 16 residues. Trimming cost V 2 bases and J 7 bases; bases outside gene matches: 11. CDR3 coding DNA: TGTGCCAGCAGTTACGTGGCGGGAGTCGACCCTAATGAGCAGTTCTTC. Protein: CASSYVAGVDPNEQFF.

V and J are TRBV12-5 and TRBJ2-7; 7 positions agree with TRBD1. Trimming at V came to 6 bases and at J to 0 bases, leaving 2 bases not matched to a gene. This CDR3 has 13 residues. CDR1 LGHNT and CDR2 FRNRAP come from the germline V gene. The chain's CDR3 is CASGRDSSYEQYV. The DNA for the CDR3 is TGTGCTAGTGGCAGGGACAGCTCCTACGAGCAGTACGTC.

The V call is TRBV7-3, the J call TRBJ1-2; D unclear. The V gene lost 5 bases and the J gene lost 7 bases, with 17 bases spanning the gap. Per the germline V gene, CDR1 is SGHTA and CDR2 is FQGTGA. The CDR3 runs to 14 residues. The CDR3 spells CASSPQAVDRGYTF. Here the CDR3 DNA reads TGTGCCAGCAGCCCTCAGGCTGTCGATCGTGGCTACACCTTC. The variable domain in full, with the rest retrieved from reference TRBV7-3 and TRBJ1-2, is GAGVSQTPSNKVTEKGKYVELRCDPISGHTALYWYRQSLGQGPEFLIYFQGTGAADDSGLPNDRFFAVRPEGSVSTLKIQRTERGDSAVYLCASSPQAVDRGYTFGSGTRLTVV.

This sequence joins TRBV27 and TRBJ2-5, with a weak D call TRBD2 (6 bases). This CDR3 has 16 residues. Deletions cut 0 bases from V and 4 bases from J, with 15 bases between. Germline lookup yields CDR1 MNHEY and CDR2 SMNVEV (reference sequence). CDR3 in DNA: TGTGCCAGCAGTTTATCGGAGGGTCATAGTCCAGAGACCCAGTACTTC. This codes for CASSLSEGHSPETQYF.

V is TRBV19 and J is TRBJ1-1; 8 bases map to TRBD1. This CDR3 region has 14 residues. Trimming took 9 bases from V and 7 from J; bases not matched to a gene: 13. Germline CDR1 and CDR2: LNHDA and SQIVND (reference sequence). CDR3 protein: CASGQGGSNDEAFF. As DNA, the CDR3 is TGTGCCAGCGGACAGGGAGGTTCGAACGATGAAGCTTTCTTT.

The chain recombines TRBV19 with TRBJ2-1; TRBD2 might be the D (6 bases). The V and J ends lost 8 bases and 10 bases respectively, with 15 bases between them. The germline gives CDR1 LNHDA, CDR2 SQIVND (reference sequence). This CDR3 is built from 12 residues. Here the CDR3 reads CASGGALREQFF. The CDR3 DNA follows: TGTGCCAGTGGCGGGGCGCTCAGAGAGCAGTTCTTC.

V and J are TRBV6-2 or TRBV6-3 and TRBJ1-5; 7 bases are shared with TRBD1. CDR3 length: 15 amino acids. Germline CDR1 is MNHEY and CDR2 is SVGEGT. Trimming took 6 bases from V and 6 from J; bases not matched to a gene: 11. The CDR3 sequence: CASSRRQGSVQPQHF. CDR3 sequence (DNA): TGTGCCAGCAGCCGAAGACAGGGAAGTGTTCAGCCCCAGCATTTT.

This clone occurred a few times. The V gene is TRBV18, the J gene TRBJ1-2; 7 bases match TRBD1. The CDR3 totals 15 residues. CDR1 is KGHSH and CDR2 is LQKENI in the germline V gene. The V segment lost 6 bases and the J segment 1 base; nucleotides outside the gene matches: 8. In DNA, the CDR3 is TGTGCCAGCTCCCCTATTCAGGGGGTTAACTATGGCTACACCTTC. This encodes CASSPIQGVNYGYTF.

The gene calls are TRBV4-1 and TRBJ2-2; a possible D gene is TRBD1 (6 bases). The CDR3 contains 17 residues. Germline CDR1 and CDR2: MGHRA and YSYEKL. V was shortened by 2 bases and J by 5 bases, with 18 bases between the two germline ends. The CDR3 loop reads CASSQSRNRENTGELFF. CDR3 DNA sequence: TGCGCCAGCAGCCAAAGTCGTAACAGGGAAAATACCGGGGAGCTGTTTTTT.

This chain links TRBV5-4 with TRBJ2-7; 15 bases line up with TRBD2. Germline V gene sequence: CDR1 SGHNT, CDR2 YYREEE (reference sequence). V gave up 4 bases and J gave up 5 bases; unmatched junction bases: 7. The CDR3 runs 16 residues. As DNA, the CDR3 is TGTGCCAGCAGCACGGGACTAGCGGGAGGTTTGAACGAGCAGTACTTC. The encoded protein is CASSTGLAGGLNEQYF.

This rearrangement joins TRBV19 to TRBJ2-2, with a tentative D call TRBD2 (5 bases). Germline values: CDR1 LNHDA, CDR2 SQIVND (reference sequence). The V gene lost 4 bases and the J gene lost 3 bases, with 15 bases spanning the gap. The CDR3 sequence is 16 residues long. The CDR3: CASSTNMGAHTGELFF. For the CDR3, the DNA is TGTGCCAGTAGTACTAATATGGGAGCCCACACCGGGGAGCTGTTTTTT.

The chain joins TRBV27 to TRBJ1-5, with a weak D call TRBD1 (6 bases). Trimming removed 2 bases at V and 3 bases at J, with 11 bases between. The CDR3 contains 15 residues. Germline lookup yields CDR1 MNHEY and CDR2 SMNVEV (reference sequence). Here the CDR3 reads CASSLGGYNNQPQHF. The CDR3 coding sequence is TGTGCCAGCAGTTTAGGGGGCTATAACAATCAGCCCCAGCATTTT.

The chain links TRBV6-2 or TRBV6-3 to TRBJ2-1, with 14 bases that match TRBD2. The CDR3 covers 15 residues. The germline V gene has CDR1 MNHEY and CDR2 SVGEGT. V lost 5 bases and J lost 8; bases outside the gene matches: 5. The DNA for the CDR3 is TGTGCCAGCAGTAGAGGACTAGCGGGAGGTTATGAGCAGTTCTTC. Its translation is CASSRGLAGGYEQFF.

This chain joins TRBV29-1 and TRBJ2-4; D might be TRBD2 (5 bases). V was cut by 1 base and J by 10 bases, with 17 bases left in between. CDR3 length: 14 amino acids. In germline, CDR1 is SQVTM, CDR2 ANQGSEA. CDR3 residues: CSVEAGTLNSIQYF. DNA of the CDR3: TGCAGCGTTGAAGCGGGAACCCTCAATTCTATTCAGTACTTC.

The chain has TRBV11-2 and TRBJ1-6; D is undetermined. The CDR3 spans 14 residues. The V end lost 3 bases, the J end lost 7 bases, and 10 bases lay between the germline ends. The germline V gene encodes CDR1 SGHAT and CDR2 FQNNGV. The CDR3 DNA sequence: TGTGCCAGCAGCTTGAGGAGGAAGAATTCACCCCTCCACTTT. It yields the protein CASSLRRKNSPLHF.

The CDR3, as DNA: TGTGCCAGTAGCCAGCAGGGAGGCAGTCAGCCCCAGCATTTT. This codes for CASSQQGGSQPQHF. This chain links TRBV19 with TRBJ1-5; a possible D gene is TRBD1 (5 bases). The CDR3 length is 14 residues. Germline loops: CDR1 LNHDA, CDR2 SQIVND (reference sequence). The V end was cut by 6 bases, the J end by 6 bases, with 15 bases between.

The chain links TRBV21-1 to TRBJ1-1; no DNA check was done on the table's D call, TRBD1. TRBV21-1 is recorded as a pseudogene. This CDR3 region has 15 residues. In nucleotides, the CDR3 is TGTGCCAGCAGCGAGACGGACAGGGCGGACACTGAAGCTTTCTTT. Protein sequence: CASSETDRADTEAFF.

Only one count was recorded for this clone. This chain uses TRBV5-1 with TRBJ2-1; D remains unclear. The germline gives CDR1 SGHRS, CDR2 YFSETQ. CDR3 length equals 11 residues. With 4 bases removed from V and 5 bases from J, the gap between germline ends came to 4 bases. The CDR3 is CASSINNEQFF. The CDR3 DNA is TGCGCCAGCAGCATAAACAATGAGCAGTTCTTC.

This chain links TRBV6-5 with TRBJ2-6, with no clear D. The CDR3 totals 15 residues. Germline V gives CDR1 MNHEY, CDR2 SVGAGI. V was cut by 4 bases and J by 0 bases, with 7 bases left in between. The CDR3 protein is CASSSEISGANVLTF. In DNA form, the CDR3 reads TGTGCCAGCAGTTCCGAGATCTCTGGGGCCAACGTCCTGACTTTC.

This rearrangement joins TRBV14 to TRBJ1-2; 8 nucleotides align to TRBD1. The V and J ends lost 3 bases and 6 bases, in that order; junction bases with no gene match: 12. The CDR3 length is 16 residues. Germline-derived CDR1 and CDR2 are SGHDN and FVKESK. In DNA form, the CDR3 reads TGTGCCAGCAGCCAGAGCTCCAGGGGGCGCGGGGATGGCTACACCTTC. Translation gives CASSQSSRGRGDGYTF.

V and J are TRBV15 and TRBJ2-1, with D tentatively TRBD2 (6 bases). With 4 bases removed from V and 10 bases from J, the gap between germline ends came to 17 bases. Germline CDR1 reads LNHNV; CDR2 reads YYDKDF (reference sequence). This CDR3 has 14 residues. The CDR3 here is CATSTPGRLTEQFF. The CDR3 coding sequence is TGTGCCACCAGCACCCCGGGGAGGCTTACCGAGCAGTTCTTC.

This sequence joins TRBV7-6 and TRBJ2-5, with TRBD1 matching 12 bases. The germline gives CDR1 SGHVS, CDR2 FNYEAQ. This CDR3 contains 17 residues. The junction had 12 bases not matched to a gene; V was cut back by 5 bases and J by 5 bases. CDR3 DNA sequence: TGTGCCAGCAGCCCCGGCGGGGGACAGGGGGCGGTGGAGACCCAGTACTTC. Residues: CASSPGGGQGAVETQYF.

The chain combines TRBV4-3 with TRBJ2-1; 7 positions match TRBD2. Trimming cost V 2 bases and J 5 bases; bases outside gene matches: 12. The CDR3 consists of 17 residues. Germline CDR1 and CDR2: LGHNA and YSLEER. In DNA form, the CDR3 reads TGCGCCAGCAGCCAATTTGGATCCCTAGCGGACAACAATGAGCAGTTCTTC. Amino acids: CASSQFGSLADNNEQFF.

The chain carries TRBV9 and TRBJ1-5; D might be TRBD1 (6 bases). CDR3 length: 14 amino acids. V was trimmed by 3 bases and J by 7 bases, leaving 14 bases between them. Germline V gene data show CDR1 as SGDLS and CDR2 as YYNGEE. CDR3 in DNA: TGTGCCAGCAGCGCAACAGGGTCGGGCCAGCCCCAGCATTTT. Its translation: CASSATGSGQPQHF.